The T cell receptor beta chain described here comes from a study of T-cell reconstitution after alpha-beta-depleted transplantation in children. V was clipped by 0 bases and J by 0 bases; unmatched bases: 10. CDR3 length: 18 amino acids. Germline assignment: CDR1 DFQATT and CDR2 SNEGSKA (reference sequence). Unique molecular identifiers were incorporated when the TCRbeta library was constructed. TCRdb fed the PCR reads into MiXCR, producing one record per CDR3 protein. Here the sample spans 490,000 or so distinct CDR3 sequences, approximately 10% being singletons. This clonotype was counted a few times.

This clonotype originated in a child aged 2-15 years with inherited bone marrow failure, due to receive a stem cell transplant. V gene TRBV20-1 combines with J gene TRBJ2-1; TRBD2 agrees at 8 bases. The sample was PBMCs, taken before TCRalphabeta/CD19-depleted stem cell transplant. In DNA form, the CDR3 reads TGCAGTGCTAGAGATCAAGCTCTAGCGGGCAGCTCCTACAATGAGCAGTTCTTC. Residues: CSARDQALAGSSYNEQFF.